This T cell receptor (beta chain) derives from a study of cytomegalovirus exposure and HLA in healthy donors. Generated by immunoSEQ multiplex PCR, the TCRdb table keeps only in-frame clones and is missing some. This sample carries 150,000 to 200,000 clones, approximately 86% of them seen once, and the ten largest clones take around 2%. V was pared by 4 bases and J by 6 bases, with 6 bases of the junction left unmatched. This CDR3 region has 15 residues. The germline CDR1 and CDR2 sequences are SGHRS and YFSETQ. This clone was found once. This chain connects TRBV5-1 to TRBJ2-1, with TRBD2 matching 11 bases. Sequencing was performed on PBMCs. This clonotype was sampled from a man aged 25-45 years in good health and CMV-seropositive. The CDR3 here is CASSRSGGASNEQFF. In DNA form, the CDR3 reads TGCGCCAGCAGCCGTAGCGGGGGGGCCTCCAATGAGCAGTTCTTC. The complete variable domain, with remaining parts taken from reference TRBV5-1 and TRBJ2-1, reads KAGVTQTPRYLIKTRGQQVTLSCSPISGHRSVSWYQQTPGQGLQFLFEYFSETQRNKGNFPGRFSGRQFSNSRSEMNVSTLELGDSALYLCASSRSGGASNEQFFGPGTRLTVL.